This TCR beta chain appears in the sequencing data of a study of blood T cell repertoires in COVID-19. On the study more broadly: COVID-19 samples from acute and convalescent phases originated in the United States, Italy and Spain. Sample material is recorded as cDNA or gDNA derived from T cells, B-cell-depleted T cells, or PBMCs.

Per the authors' pipeline: Reference gene primer amplification in the assay estimated nucleated cell counts. Profiled with immunoSEQ multiplex PCR; TCRdb holds only in-frame clones, not every one. V, J and clone size derive from that table, while D and trimming were established from the DNA sequence. The repertoire holds a few hundred thousand clones, with around nine tenths as singletons. In regard to this clone: A junction end diverges from the germline sequence, so it may reflect a read error.

This CDR3 comprises 14 residues. CDR1 and CDR2 from the germline V gene are LGHDT and YNNKEL (reference sequence). The TCR comes from a woman aged 50 to 60 with active or convalescent COVID-19. The sequenced sample consisted of peripheral blood. The V gene is TRBV3-1 (or the pseudogene TRBV3-2), the J gene TRBJ2-5; no firm D call. CDR3 sequence reads: CASSEDGTKETQYF. DNA for the CDR3: TGTGCCAGCAGCGAAGATGGTACTAAAGAGACCCAGTACTTC.